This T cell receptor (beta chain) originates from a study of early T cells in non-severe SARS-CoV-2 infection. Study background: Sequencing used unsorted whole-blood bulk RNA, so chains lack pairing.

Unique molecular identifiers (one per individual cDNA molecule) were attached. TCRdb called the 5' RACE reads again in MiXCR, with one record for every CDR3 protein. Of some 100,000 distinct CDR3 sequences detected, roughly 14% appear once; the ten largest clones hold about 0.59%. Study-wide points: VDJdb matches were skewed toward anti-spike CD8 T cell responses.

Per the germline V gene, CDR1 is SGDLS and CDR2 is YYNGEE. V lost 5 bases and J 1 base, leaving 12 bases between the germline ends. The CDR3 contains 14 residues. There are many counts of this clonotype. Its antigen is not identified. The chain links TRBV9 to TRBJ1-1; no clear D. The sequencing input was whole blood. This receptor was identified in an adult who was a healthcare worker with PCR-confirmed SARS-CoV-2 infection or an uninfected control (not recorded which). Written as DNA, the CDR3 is TGTGCCAGCAGACCGGGCCCCGAGAACACTGAAGCTTTCTTT. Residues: CASRPGPENTEAFF.